The TCR beta chain under discussion was sequenced for a study of shared clonotypes between healthy human individuals. Study-wide background: Every donor yielded three CD4 naive, three CD4 memory, two CD8 naive and one CD8 memory plate. Study-wide results and limits: Having only a few donors restricted how much genetic and exposure-history diversity was captured.

Germline loops: CDR1 LNHDA, CDR2 SQIVND (reference sequence). Trimming cost V 5 bases and J 0 bases, with 14 bases left between them. The CDR3 is 15 residues long. This clone appeared a few times. Its antigen is still unknown. CD4+ cells yielded CD45RA+ naive and CD45RA-negative memory subsets. The table came from immunoSEQ multiplex PCR; TCRdb's copy has only in-frame clones and leaves some out. The sample holds about 730,000 clones; 55% to 80% are singletons and the top ten take approximately 1.8%. The chain recombines TRBV19 with TRBJ2-7; D possibly corresponds to TRBD1 (6 bases). The sample taken for sequencing was memory CD4+ T cells sorted from blood. The subset was: CD45RA-negative fraction. This sequence originates from a woman aged 25 to 39 in good health. CDR3 amino acids: CASSYSGAYSYEQYF. CDR3 DNA sequence: TGTGCCAGTAGTTATTCAGGGGCCTACTCCTACGAGCAGTACTTC.